This TCR beta chain originates from a study of blood T cells in healthy people across ages. Regarding the study as a whole: Long-lived and aged donors differed, with more naive CD4+ cells and higher diversity in the long-lived.

Regarding this clonotype: Its antigen is unknown. The germline gene is not matched at one end of the junction; a read error may be the cause.

The germline gives CDR1 LGHDT, CDR2 YNNKEL (reference sequence). The CDR3 has 16 amino acids. A second PCR of about 7 to 11 cycles used a sample-barcoded 5' primer and a J-beta primer mix. Paired-end reads containing CDR3 totaled no fewer than 3 million for each sample. A single record per CDR3 protein comes from TCRdb applying MiXCR to the 5' RACE reads. The sample lists around 1,000,000 distinct CDR3 sequences, roughly a quarter seen once, with approximately 0.7% in the top ten. This same sample was also part of a study on T cells of mothers and their children. That source adds: A few mothers and their six children, all healthy Caucasians, donated. Over 8.5 million TCR beta CDR3 reads were obtained from each mother, and some 3.2 million from each child.

Material: blood. The gene calls are TRBV3-1 and TRBJ2-7, with a possible D match to TRBD1 (7 bases). The sequence came from a girl aged 2-15 years in good health. In DNA form, the CDR3 reads TGTGCCATCAGCCAAGAAAGGGGGCTAGCGACGTACGAGCAGTACTTC. Its translation is CAISQERGLATYEQYF.